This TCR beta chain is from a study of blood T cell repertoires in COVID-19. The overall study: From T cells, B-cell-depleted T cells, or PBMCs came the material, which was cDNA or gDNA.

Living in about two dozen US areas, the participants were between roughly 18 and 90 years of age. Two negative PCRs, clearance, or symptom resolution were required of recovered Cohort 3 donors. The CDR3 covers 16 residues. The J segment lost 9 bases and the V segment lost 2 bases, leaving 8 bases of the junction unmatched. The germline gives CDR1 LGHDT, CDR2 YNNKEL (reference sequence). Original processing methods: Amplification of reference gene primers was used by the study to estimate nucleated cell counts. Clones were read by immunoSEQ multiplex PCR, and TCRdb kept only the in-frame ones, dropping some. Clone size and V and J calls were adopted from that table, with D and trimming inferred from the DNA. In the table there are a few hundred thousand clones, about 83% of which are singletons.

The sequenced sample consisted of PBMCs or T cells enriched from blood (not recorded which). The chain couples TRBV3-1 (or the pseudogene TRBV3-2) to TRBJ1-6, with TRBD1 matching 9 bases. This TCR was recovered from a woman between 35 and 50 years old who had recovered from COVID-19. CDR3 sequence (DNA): TGTGCCAGCAGCCAACTCGGACAGGGGATCGGTTCACCCCTCCACTTT. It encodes CASSQLGQGIGSPLHF.